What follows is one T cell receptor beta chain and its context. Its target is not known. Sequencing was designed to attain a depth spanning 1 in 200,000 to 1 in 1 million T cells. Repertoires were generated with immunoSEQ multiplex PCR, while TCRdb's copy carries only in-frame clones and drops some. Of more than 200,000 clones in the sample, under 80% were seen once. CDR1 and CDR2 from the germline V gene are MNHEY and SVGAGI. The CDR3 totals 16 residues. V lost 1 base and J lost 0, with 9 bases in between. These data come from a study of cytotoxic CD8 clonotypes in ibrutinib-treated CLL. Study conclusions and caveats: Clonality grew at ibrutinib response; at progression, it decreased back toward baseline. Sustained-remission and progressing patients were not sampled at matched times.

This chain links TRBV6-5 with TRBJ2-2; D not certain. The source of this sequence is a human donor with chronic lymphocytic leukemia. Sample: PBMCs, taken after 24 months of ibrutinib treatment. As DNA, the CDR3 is TGTGCCAGCAGTTACTTTGCAGCCCCGAACACCGGGGAGCTGTTTTTT. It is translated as CASSYFAAPNTGELFF.